The 17 T cell receptor beta chains below all came from one sample that was sequenced in a study of cytomegalovirus exposure and HLA in healthy donors. In the PCR, 60 Vbeta and 13 Jbeta primers were used. TCRdb's table, derived via immunoSEQ multiplex PCR, lists solely in-frame clones and lacks some. Of about 160,000 clones in the sample, more than 70% were seen once. Sequencing used PBMCs. The receptors derive from a young man in good health and CMV-seronegative.

This clone showed up just once. V is TRBV2 and J is TRBJ1-5, with no clear D. The CDR3 totals 15 residues. The V end was cut by 3 bases, the J end by 5 bases, with 14 bases between. Germline V gene sequence: CDR1 SNHLY, CDR2 FYNNEI. The CDR3 loop is CASSDSGVFYQPQHF. The CDR3 coding sequence is TGTGCCAGCAGTGACTCGGGTGTTTTTTATCAGCCCCAGCATTTT. The entire variable domain, with the rest obtained from reference TRBV2 and TRBJ1-5, is as follows: EPEVTQTPSHQVTQMGQEVILRCVPISNHLYFYWYRQILGQKVEFLVSFYNNEISEKSEIFDDQFSVERPDGSNFTLKIRSTKLEDSAMYFCASSDSGVFYQPQHFGDGTRLSIL.

The chain has TRBV6-1 and TRBJ2-6; the match to TRBD2 covers 7 bases. Trimming at V came to 0 bases and at J to 4 bases, leaving 3 bases not matched to a gene. Germline V gives CDR1 MNHNS, CDR2 SASEGT. CDR3 length: 16 amino acids. The CDR3 region has the DNA TGTGCCAGCAGTGAAGCGGGAGGGGCCGGGGCCAACGTCCTGACTTTC. Protein: CASSEAGGAGANVLTF.

CDR3 region: CASSSIAHTGELFF. As DNA, the CDR3 is TGTGCCAGCAGTTCTATAGCGCACACCGGGGAGCTGTTTTTT. The chain joins TRBV6-5 to TRBJ2-2; possible D gene TRBD2, 5 bases. The germline V gene has CDR1 MNHEY and CDR2 SVGAGI. The CDR3 totals 14 residues. The ends were cut back, 4 bases at V and 3 bases at J, with 9 bases in the middle.

In this sample, this clone turned up a few times. The V call is TRBV7-2, the J call TRBJ2-1; 10 nucleotides align to TRBD2. J gave up 4 bases and V 5 bases, and 8 bases lay outside the gene matches. CDR3 length equals 16 residues. Germline V gives CDR1 SGHTA, CDR2 FQGNSA. As DNA, the CDR3 is TGTGCCAGCAGCGCAGAACTAGCGGGACCGTACAATGAGCAGTTCTTC. Encoded protein: CASSAELAGPYNEQFF.

The chain has TRBV6-5 and TRBJ2-7, with D perhaps TRBD1 (7 bases). Germline V gives CDR1 MNHEY, CDR2 SVGAGI. The CDR3 runs 14 residues. V gave up 2 bases and J gave up 1 base, with 9 bases separating them. The CDR3 region has the DNA TGTGCCAGCAGTTACGCAGGGGGGTCCTACGAGCAGTACTTC. Translating gives CASSYAGGSYEQYF.

V and J are TRBV4-1 and TRBJ2-7, with 7 bases matching TRBD1. This CDR3 has 15 residues. Germline values: CDR1 MGHRA, CDR2 YSYEKL. The trim removed 3 bases at V and 3 bases at J, leaving 8 bases unmatched. The CDR3 DNA follows: TGCGCCAGCAGCCATGAACCGGGACAGAGCTACGAGCAGTACTTC. It yields the protein CASSHEPGQSYEQYF.

This clone was counted a single time. V usage is TRBV6-5 and J usage is TRBJ2-1, with D tentatively TRBD2 (5 bases). There are 12 residues in the CDR3. In germline, CDR1 is MNHEY, CDR2 SVGAGI. Trimming removed 8 bases at V and 3 bases at J, with 8 bases between. The DNA for the CDR3 is TGTGCCAGCGGACTGGTCTACAATGAGCAGTTCTTC. Residues: CASGLVYNEQFF.

The chain links TRBV6-5 to TRBJ1-3; 7 nucleotides agree with TRBD1. Germline V gene data show CDR1 as MNHEY and CDR2 as SVGAGI. The CDR3 spans 15 residues. V lost 5 bases to trimming and J lost 4 bases; unmatched junction nucleotides: 8. This CDR3 reads CASSLFRGSGNTIYF. The CDR3 bases are TGTGCCAGCAGTCTCTTCAGGGGGTCCGGAAACACCATATATTTT.

This clone was picked up a small number of times. This chain joins TRBV18 and TRBJ2-7; 8 bases line up with TRBD1. Per germline, CDR1 KGHSH and CDR2 LQKENI. The CDR3 is made up of 14 amino acids. V lost 3 bases to trimming and J lost 6 bases; unmatched junction nucleotides: 7. CDR3 in amino acids: CASSPVATGGEQYF. The DNA of the CDR3 is TGTGCCAGCTCACCTGTGGCTACAGGGGGCGAGCAGTACTTC.

This rearrangement joins TRBV11-2 to TRBJ2-3; TRBD2 is a possible D gene (5 bases). The CDR3 has 16 residues. V lost 1 base and J lost 3, with 14 bases in between. Germline V lookup: CDR1 SGHAT, CDR2 FQNNGV. The CDR3 spells CASSLVGEVRTDTQYF. DNA of the CDR3: TGTGCCAGCAGCTTAGTGGGAGAGGTCCGAACAGATACGCAGTATTTT.

J is TRBJ2-1 and V is TRBV27, with D tentatively TRBD2 (6 bases). This CDR3 region has 15 residues. V shed 7 bases and J shed 0 bases, with 13 bases lying between them. The germline gives CDR1 MNHEY, CDR2 SMNVEV (reference sequence). The CDR3 sequence is CASTHGGVSYNEQFF. In nucleotides, the CDR3 is TGTGCCAGCACTCACGGCGGGGTCTCCTACAATGAGCAGTTCTTC.

The CDR3 here is CARRLDNQPQHF. DNA of the CDR3: TGTGCCAGGCGCCTTGATAATCAGCCCCAGCATTTT. The V call is TRBV9, the J call TRBJ1-5; D is unresolved. Trimming shortened V by 8 bases and J by 4 bases, and 10 bases separated the two germline ends. Germline loops: CDR1 SGDLS, CDR2 YYNGEE. This CDR3 has 12 amino acids.

V usage is TRBV18 and J usage is TRBJ1-1; D is perhaps TRBD1 (6 bases). The CDR3 totals 17 residues. With 2 bases removed from V and 4 bases from J, the gap between germline ends came to 20 bases. Germline values: CDR1 KGHSH, CDR2 LQKENI. This CDR3 is CASSPYQDRGVSTEAFF. In nucleotides, the CDR3 is TGTGCCAGCTCACCATATCAGGACAGAGGTGTTTCCACTGAAGCTTTCTTT.

This clone was detected a few times. The V call is TRBV5-1, the J call TRBJ2-7; a possible D gene is TRBD1 (6 bases). The CDR3 has 15 amino acids. Trimming removed 0 bases from V and 2 bases from J, with 12 bases in between. In germline, CDR1 is SGHRS, CDR2 YFSETQ. The CDR3: CASSLAETGPYEQYF. The CDR3, as DNA: TGCGCCAGCAGCTTGGCGGAGACAGGTCCCTACGAGCAGTACTTC.

The CDR3 protein is CASSPQTGLSGYTF. CDR3 bases: TGTGCCAGCAGCCCCCAGACAGGGCTAAGTGGCTACACCTTC. The chain combines TRBV7-9 with TRBJ1-2; TRBD1 matches 7 bases. Trimming cost V 5 bases and J 7 bases; bases outside gene matches: 10. Germline CDR1 and CDR2: SEHNR and FQNEAQ (reference sequence). The length of the CDR3 is 14 residues. The full variable domain, completed using reference TRBV7-9 and TRBJ1-2, is DTGVSQNPRHKITKRGQNVTFRCDPISEHNRLYWYRQTLGQGPEFLTYFQNEAQLEKSRLLSDRFSAERPKGSFSTLEIQRTEQGDSAMYLCASSPQTGLSGYTFGSGTRLTVV.

V gene TRBV2 combines with J gene TRBJ2-5, with D possibly TRBD2 on 7 matching bases. The CDR3 sequence is 14 residues long. Germline V gene sequence: CDR1 SNHLY, CDR2 FYNNEI. Trimming took 11 bases from V and 2 from J, leaving 18 bases between them. CDR3 amino acids: CAGGRGLNQETQYF. The CDR3, as DNA: TGTGCCGGGGGGCGGGGGCTCAATCAAGAGACCCAGTACTTC.

The V call is TRBV19, the J call TRBJ1-2, with D possibly being TRBD1 (6 bases). The CDR3 is 11 amino acids. Germline V gene sequence: CDR1 LNHDA, CDR2 SQIVND (reference sequence). Between the trimmed V and J ends, which lost 5 bases and 8 bases, there was a span of 9 bases. The CDR3 spells CASSGQGGYTF. DNA for the CDR3: TGTGCCAGTAGTGGGCAGGGGGGCTACACCTTC.